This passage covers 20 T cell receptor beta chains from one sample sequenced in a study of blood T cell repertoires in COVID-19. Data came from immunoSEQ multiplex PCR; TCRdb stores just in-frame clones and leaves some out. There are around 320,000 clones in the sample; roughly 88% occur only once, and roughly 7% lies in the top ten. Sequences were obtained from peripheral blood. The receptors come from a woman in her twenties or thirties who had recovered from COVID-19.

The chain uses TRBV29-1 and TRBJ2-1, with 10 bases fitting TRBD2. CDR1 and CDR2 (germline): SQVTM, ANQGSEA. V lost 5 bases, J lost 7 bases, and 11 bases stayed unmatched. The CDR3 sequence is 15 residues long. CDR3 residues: CSVFSAGGFVNEQFF. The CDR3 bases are TGCAGCGTTTTCTCAGCGGGGGGGTTCGTTAATGAGCAGTTCTTC.

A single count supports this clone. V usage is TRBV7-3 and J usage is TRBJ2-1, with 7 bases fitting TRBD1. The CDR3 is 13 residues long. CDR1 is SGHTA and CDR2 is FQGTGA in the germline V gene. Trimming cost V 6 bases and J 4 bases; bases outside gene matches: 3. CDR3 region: CASSGDRYNEQFF. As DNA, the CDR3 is TGTGCCAGCAGTGGGGACAGATACAATGAGCAGTTCTTC.

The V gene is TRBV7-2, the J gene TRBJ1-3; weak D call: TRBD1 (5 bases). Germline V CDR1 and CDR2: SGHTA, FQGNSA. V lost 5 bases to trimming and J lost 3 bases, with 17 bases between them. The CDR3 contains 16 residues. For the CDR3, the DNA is TGTGCCAGCAGCCTCGCGGCGTCCAGGGATGGAAACACCATATATTTT. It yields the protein CASSLAASRDGNTIYF. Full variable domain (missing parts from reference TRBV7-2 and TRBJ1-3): GAGVSQSPSNKVTEKGKDVELRCDPISGHTALYWYRQSLGQGLEFLIYFQGNSAPDKSGLPSDRFSAERTGGSVSTLTIQRTQQEDSAVYLCASSLAASRDGNTIYFGEGSWLTVV.

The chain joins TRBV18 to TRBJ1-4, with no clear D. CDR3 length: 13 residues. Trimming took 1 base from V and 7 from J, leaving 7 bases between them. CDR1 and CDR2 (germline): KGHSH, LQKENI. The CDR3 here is CASSPRQAEKLFF. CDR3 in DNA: TGTGCCAGCTCACCACGCCAGGCTGAAAAACTGTTTTTT.

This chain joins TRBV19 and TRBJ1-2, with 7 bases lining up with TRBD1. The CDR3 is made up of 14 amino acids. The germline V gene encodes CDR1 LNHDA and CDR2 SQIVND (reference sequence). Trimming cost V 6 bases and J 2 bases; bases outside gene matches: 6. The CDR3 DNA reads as TGTGCCAGTAGGAGACAGGGAGTGAACTATGGCTACACCTTC. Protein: CASRRQGVNYGYTF.

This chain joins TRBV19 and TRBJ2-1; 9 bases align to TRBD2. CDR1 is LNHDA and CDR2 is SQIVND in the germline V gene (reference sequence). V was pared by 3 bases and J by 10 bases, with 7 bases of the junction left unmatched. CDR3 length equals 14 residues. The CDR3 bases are TGTGCCAGTAGTATTAGCGGGGGCTCAGGGGAGCAGTTCTTC. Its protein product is CASSISGGSGEQFF.

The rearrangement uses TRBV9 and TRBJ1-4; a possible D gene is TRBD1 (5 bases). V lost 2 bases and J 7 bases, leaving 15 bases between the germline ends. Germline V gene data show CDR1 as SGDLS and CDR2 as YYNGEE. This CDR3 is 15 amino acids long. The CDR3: CASSVGGEVGEKLFF. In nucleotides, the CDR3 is TGTGCCAGCAGCGTGGGAGGGGAAGTGGGTGAAAAACTGTTTTTT.

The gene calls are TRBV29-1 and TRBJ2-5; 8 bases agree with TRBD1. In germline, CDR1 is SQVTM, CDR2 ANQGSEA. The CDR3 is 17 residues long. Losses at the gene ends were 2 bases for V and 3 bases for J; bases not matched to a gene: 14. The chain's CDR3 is CSVELLRDRSGEETQYF. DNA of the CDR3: TGCAGCGTTGAATTACTTAGGGACAGGTCCGGAGAAGAGACCCAGTACTTC. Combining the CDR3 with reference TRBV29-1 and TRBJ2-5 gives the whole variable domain SAVISQKPSRDICQRGTSLTIQCQVDSQVTMMFWYRQQPGQSLTLIATANQGSEATYESGFVIDKFPISRPNLTFSTLTVSNMSPEDSSIYLCSVELLRDRSGEETQYFGPGTRLLVL.

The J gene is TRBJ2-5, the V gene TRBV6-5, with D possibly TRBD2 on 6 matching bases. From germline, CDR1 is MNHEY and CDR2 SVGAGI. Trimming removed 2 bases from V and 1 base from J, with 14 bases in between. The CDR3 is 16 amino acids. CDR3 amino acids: CASSYQSGGAQETQYF. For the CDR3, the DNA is TGTGCCAGCAGTTACCAATCCGGAGGGGCCCAAGAGACCCAGTACTTC.

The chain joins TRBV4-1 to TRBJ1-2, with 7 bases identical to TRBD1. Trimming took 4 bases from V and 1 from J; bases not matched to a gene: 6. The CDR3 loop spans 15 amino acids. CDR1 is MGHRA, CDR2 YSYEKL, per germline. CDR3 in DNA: TGCGCCAGCAGCCCCTGGACAGGAAATAACTATGGCTACACCTTC. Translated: CASSPWTGNNYGYTF.

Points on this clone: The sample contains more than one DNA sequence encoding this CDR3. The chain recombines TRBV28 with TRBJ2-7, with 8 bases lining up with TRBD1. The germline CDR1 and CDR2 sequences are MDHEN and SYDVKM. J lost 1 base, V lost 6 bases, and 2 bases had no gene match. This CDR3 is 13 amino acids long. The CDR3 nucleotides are TGTGCCAGCAGGGGGACAGGTTCCTACGAGCAGTACTTC. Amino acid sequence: CASRGTGSYEQYF.

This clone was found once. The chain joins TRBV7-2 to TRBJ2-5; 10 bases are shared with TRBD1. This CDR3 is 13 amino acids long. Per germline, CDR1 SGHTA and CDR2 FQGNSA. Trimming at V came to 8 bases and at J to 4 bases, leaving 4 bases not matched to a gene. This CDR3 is CASSRDRGETQYF. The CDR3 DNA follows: TGTGCCAGCTCTCGGGACAGGGGAGAGACCCAGTACTTC.

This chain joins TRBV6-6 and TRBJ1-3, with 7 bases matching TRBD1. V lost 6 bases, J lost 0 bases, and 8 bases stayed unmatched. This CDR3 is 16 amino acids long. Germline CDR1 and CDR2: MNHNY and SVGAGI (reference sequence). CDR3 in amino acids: CASSRDSGLSGNTIYF. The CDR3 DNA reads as TGTGCCAGCAGCCGGGACAGCGGGCTCTCTGGAAACACCATATATTTT.

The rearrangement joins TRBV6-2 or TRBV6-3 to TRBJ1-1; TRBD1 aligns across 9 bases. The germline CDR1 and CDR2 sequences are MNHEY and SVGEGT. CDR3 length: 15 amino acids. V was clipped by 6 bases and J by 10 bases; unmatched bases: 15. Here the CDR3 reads CASSLQLTGGMGAFF. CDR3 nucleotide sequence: TGTGCCAGCAGCCTTCAATTGACAGGGGGAATGGGAGCTTTCTTT.

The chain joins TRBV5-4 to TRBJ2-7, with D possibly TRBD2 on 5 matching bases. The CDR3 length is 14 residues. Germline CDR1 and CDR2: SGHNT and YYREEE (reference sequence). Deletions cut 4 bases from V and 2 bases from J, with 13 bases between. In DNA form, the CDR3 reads TGTGCCAGCAGCCCTCAGAACGGGGCCTACGAGCAGTACTTC. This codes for CASSPQNGAYEQYF. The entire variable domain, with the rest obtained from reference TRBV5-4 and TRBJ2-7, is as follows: ETGVTQSPTHLIKTRGQQVTLRCSSQSGHNTVSWYQQALGQGPQFIFQYYREEENGRGNFPPRFSGLQFPNYSSELNVNALELDDSALYLCASSPQNGAYEQYFGPGTRLTVT.

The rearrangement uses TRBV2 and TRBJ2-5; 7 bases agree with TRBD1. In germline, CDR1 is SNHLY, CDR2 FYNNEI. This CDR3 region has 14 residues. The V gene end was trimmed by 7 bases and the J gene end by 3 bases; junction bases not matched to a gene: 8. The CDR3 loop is CASISDRVEETQYF. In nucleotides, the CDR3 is TGTGCCAGCATTTCCGACAGGGTTGAAGAGACCCAGTACTTC.

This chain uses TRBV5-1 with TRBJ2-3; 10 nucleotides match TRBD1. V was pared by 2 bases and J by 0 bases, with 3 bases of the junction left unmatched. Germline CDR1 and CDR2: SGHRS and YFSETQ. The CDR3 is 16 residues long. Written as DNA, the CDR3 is TGCGCCAGCAGCTTATCGGGACAGGGGAGCACAGATACGCAGTATTTT. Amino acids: CASSLSGQGSTDTQYF.

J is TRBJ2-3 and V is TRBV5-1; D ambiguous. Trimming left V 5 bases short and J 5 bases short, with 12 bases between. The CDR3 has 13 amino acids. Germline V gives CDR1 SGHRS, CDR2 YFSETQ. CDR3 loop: CASSVSSLDTQYF. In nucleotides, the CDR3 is TGCGCCAGCAGTGTTAGTTCGTTAGATACGCAGTATTTT.

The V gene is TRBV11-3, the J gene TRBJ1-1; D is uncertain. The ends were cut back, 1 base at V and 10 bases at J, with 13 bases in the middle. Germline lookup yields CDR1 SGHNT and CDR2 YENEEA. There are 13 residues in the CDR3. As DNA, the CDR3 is TGTGCCAGCAGCTTAGTTGGTTGGTTCGGAGCTTTCTTT. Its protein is CASSLVGWFGAFF.

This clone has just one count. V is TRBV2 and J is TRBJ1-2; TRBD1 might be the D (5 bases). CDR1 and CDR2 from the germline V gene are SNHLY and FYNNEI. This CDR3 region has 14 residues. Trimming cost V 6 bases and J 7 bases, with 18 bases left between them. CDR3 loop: CASSPQGRMSGYTF. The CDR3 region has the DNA TGTGCCAGCAGCCCTCAGGGTAGAATGAGTGGCTACACCTTC.